Detailed here is one T cell receptor beta chain. The V end was cut by 5 bases, the J end by 0 bases, with 7 bases between. Germline values: CDR1 LNHDA, CDR2 SQIVND (reference sequence). This CDR3 has 13 residues. This sample is part of a study of blood T cell repertoires in COVID-19. Study-level background: Sites in the United States, Italy and Spain provided acute and convalescent COVID-19 samples. T cells, B-cell-depleted T cells, or PBMCs supplied cDNA or gDNA.

This table comes from immunoSEQ multiplex PCR, and its TCRdb copy is limited to in-frame clones, with some not included. The sample contains more than 40,000 clones, approximately 84% of which appear only once. This receptor was identified in a man in his fifties or sixties with active COVID-19. The chain employs TRBV19 and TRBJ1-1, with no clear D. Specimen: peripheral blood. CDR3 in DNA: TGTGCCAGTAGTGGCAGGATGAACACTGAAGCTTTCTTT. Protein product: CASSGRMNTEAFF. Using reference TRBV19 and TRBJ1-1 for the parts outside the CDR3, the full variable domain is DGGITQSPKYLFRKEGQNVTLSCEQNLNHDAMYWYRQDPGQGLRLIYYSQIVNDFQKGDIAEGYSVSREKKESFPLTVTSAQKNPTAFYLCASSGRMNTEAFFGQGTRLTVV.